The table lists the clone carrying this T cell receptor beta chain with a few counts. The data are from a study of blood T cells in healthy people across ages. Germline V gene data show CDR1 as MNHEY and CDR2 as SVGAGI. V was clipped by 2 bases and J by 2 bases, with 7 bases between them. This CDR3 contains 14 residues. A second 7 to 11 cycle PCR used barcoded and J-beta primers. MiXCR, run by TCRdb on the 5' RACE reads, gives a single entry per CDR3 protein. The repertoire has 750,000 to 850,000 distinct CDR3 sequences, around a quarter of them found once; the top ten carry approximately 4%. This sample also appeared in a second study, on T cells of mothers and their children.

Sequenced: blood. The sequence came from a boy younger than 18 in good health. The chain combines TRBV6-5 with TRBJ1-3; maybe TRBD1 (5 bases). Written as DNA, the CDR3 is TGTGCCAGCAGTTACGGGACTCCTGGAAACACCATATATTTT. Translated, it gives CASSYGTPGNTIYF.